This record looks at one T cell receptor (beta chain) sequence and its context. Sequencing was performed with immunoSEQ multiplex PCR; in TCRdb, only in-frame clones are kept and a portion is missing. The repertoire consists of 150,000 or so clones, with about nine tenths occurring once and the leading ten covering roughly 4%. This sample was taken from a study of blood T cell repertoires in COVID-19. Trimming at V came to 5 bases and at J to 4 bases, leaving 8 bases not matched to a gene. The CDR3 is 15 amino acids. Germline CDR1 SGHTA, CDR2 FQGNSA. What was sequenced was PBMCs or T cells enriched from blood (not recorded which). This chain connects TRBV7-2 to TRBJ1-2; 9 nucleotides line up with TRBD1. The receptor was isolated from a woman in her forties who had been exposed to COVID-19. The CDR3 nucleotides read TGTGCCAGCAGCACTACAGGGGGCCCCCGCTATGGCTACACCTTC. It is translated as CASSTTGGPRYGYTF.